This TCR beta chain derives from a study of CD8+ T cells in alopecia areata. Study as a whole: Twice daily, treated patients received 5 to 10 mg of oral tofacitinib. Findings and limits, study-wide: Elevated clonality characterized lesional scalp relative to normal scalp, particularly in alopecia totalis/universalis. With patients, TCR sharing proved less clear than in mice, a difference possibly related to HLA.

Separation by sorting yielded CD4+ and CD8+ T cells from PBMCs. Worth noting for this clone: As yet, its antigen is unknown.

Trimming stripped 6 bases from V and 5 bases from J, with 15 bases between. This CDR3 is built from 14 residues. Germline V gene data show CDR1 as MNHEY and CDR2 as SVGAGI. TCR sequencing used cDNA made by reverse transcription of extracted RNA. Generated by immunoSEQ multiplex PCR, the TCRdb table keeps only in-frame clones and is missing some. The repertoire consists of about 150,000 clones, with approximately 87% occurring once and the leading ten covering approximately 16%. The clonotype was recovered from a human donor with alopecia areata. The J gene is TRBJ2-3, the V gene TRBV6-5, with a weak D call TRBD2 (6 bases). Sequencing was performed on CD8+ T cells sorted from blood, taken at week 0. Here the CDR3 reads CASSPRGSGDTQYF. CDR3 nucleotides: TGTGCCAGCAGCCCCCGGGGTAGCGGAGATACGCAGTATTTT.